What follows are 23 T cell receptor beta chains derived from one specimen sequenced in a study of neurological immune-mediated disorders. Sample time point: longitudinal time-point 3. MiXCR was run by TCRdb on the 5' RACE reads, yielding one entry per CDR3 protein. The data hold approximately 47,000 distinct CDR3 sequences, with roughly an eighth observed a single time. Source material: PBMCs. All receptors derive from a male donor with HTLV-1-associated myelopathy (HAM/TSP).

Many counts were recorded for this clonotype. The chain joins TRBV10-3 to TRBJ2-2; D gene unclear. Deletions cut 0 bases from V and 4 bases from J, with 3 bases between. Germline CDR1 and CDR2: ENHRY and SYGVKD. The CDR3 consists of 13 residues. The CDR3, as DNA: TGTGCCATCAGTGAGTCGGGCACCGGGGAGCTGTTTTTT. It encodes CAISESGTGELFF.

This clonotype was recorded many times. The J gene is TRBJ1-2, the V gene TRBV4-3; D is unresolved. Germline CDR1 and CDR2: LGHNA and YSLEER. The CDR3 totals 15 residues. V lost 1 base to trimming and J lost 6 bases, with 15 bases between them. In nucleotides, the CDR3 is TGCGCCAGCAGCCAAGGCTCCGGTCGCTCCAATGGCTACACCTTC. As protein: CASSQGSGRSNGYTF.

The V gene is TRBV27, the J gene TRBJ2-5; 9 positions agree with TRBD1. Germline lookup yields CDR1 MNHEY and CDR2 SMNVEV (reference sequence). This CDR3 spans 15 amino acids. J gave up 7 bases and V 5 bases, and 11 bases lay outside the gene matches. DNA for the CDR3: TGTGCCAGCAGTCCCCAAGGACAGGGGTACGGGACCCAGTACTTC. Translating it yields CASSPQGQGYGTQYF.

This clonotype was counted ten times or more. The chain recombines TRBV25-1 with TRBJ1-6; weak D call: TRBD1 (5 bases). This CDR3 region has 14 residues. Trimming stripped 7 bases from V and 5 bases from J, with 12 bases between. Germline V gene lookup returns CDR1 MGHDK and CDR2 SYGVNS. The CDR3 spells CASKGGRDNSPLHF. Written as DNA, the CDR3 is TGTGCCAGCAAAGGCGGCAGGGATAATTCACCCCTCCACTTT.

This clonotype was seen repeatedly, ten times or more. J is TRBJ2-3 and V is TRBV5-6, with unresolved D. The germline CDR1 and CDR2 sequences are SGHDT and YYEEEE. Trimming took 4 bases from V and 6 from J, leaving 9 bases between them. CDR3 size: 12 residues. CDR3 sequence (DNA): TGTGCCAGCAGCCCAGCCTCGGATACGCAGTATTTT. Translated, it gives CASSPASDTQYF.

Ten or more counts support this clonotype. The CDR3 here is CASSQAAGRTKNIQYF. The CDR3 DNA is TGTGCCAGCAGCCAAGCGGCAGGGAGGACCAAAAACATTCAGTACTTC. The J gene is TRBJ2-4, the V gene TRBV3-1, with D perhaps TRBD2 (6 bases). CDR1 is LGHDT, CDR2 YNNKEL, per germline (reference sequence). The germline V and J ends were trimmed by 1 base and 2 bases, with 12 bases remaining between them. The CDR3 covers 16 residues.

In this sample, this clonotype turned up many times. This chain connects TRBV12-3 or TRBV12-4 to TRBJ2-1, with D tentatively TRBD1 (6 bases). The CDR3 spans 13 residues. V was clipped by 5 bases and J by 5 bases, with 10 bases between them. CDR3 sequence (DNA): TGTGCCAGCAGTAACGGACAGAACAATGAGCAGTTCTTC. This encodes CASSNGQNNEQFF.

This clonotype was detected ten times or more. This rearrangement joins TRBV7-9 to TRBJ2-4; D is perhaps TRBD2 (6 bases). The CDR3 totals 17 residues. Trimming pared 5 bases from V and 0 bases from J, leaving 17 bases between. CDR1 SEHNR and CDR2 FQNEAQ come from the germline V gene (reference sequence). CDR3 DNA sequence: TGTGCCAGCAGCCCGCGGGCAGGGACTTTAGCCAAAAACATTCAGTACTTC. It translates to CASSPRAGTLAKNIQYF.

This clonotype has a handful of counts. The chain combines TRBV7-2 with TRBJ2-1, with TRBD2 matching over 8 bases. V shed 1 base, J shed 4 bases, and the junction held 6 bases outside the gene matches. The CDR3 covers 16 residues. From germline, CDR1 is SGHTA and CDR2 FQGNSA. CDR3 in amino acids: CASSLVSGGGYNEQFF. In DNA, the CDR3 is TGTGCCAGCAGCTTAGTGAGCGGGGGCGGGTACAATGAGCAGTTCTTC.

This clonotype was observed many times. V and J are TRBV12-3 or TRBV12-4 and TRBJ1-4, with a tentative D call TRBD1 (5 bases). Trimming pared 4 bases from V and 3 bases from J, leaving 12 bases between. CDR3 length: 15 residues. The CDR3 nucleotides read TGTGCCAGCAGTTCCGGGGGGTTGGCTAATGAAAAACTGTTTTTT. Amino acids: CASSSGGLANEKLFF.

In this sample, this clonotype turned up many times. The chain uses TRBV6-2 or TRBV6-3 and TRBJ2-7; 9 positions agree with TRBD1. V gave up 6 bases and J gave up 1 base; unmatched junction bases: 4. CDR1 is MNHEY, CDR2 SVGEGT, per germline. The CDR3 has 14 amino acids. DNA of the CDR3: TGTGCCAGCAGAACCGGGACAGGGTCCTACGAGCAGTACTTC. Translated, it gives CASRTGTGSYEQYF.

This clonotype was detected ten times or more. The CDR3 DNA reads TGCGCCAGCAGCCTCGGGACAGTGTATGGCTACACCTTC. This encodes CASSLGTVYGYTF. The chain is built from TRBV5-1 and TRBJ1-2; 7 positions match TRBD1. Germline assignment: CDR1 SGHRS and CDR2 YFSETQ. V shed 4 bases, J shed 5 bases, and the junction held 5 bases outside the gene matches. CDR3 length: 13 residues.

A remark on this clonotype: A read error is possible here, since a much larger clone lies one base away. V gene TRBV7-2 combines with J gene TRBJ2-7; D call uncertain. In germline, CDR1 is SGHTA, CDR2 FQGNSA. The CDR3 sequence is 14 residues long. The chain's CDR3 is CASGLERRAYEQYF. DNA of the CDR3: TGTGCCAGCGGCTTAGAGAGGAGAGCCTACGAGCAGTACTTC. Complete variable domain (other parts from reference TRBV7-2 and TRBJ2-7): GAGVSQSPSNKVTEKGKDVELRCDPISGHTALYWYRQSLGQGLEFLIYFQGNSAPDKSGLPSDRFSAERTGGSVSTLTIQRTQQEDSAVYLCASGLERRAYEQYFGPGTRLTVT.

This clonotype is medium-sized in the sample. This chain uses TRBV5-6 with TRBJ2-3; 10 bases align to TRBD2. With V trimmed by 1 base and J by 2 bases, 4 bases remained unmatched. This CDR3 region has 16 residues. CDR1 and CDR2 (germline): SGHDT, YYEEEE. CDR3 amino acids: CASSLSSGGFTDTQYF. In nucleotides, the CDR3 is TGTGCCAGCAGCTTGAGTAGCGGGGGGTTCACAGATACGCAGTATTTT.

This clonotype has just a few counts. The CDR3 here is CASSPQGLATIIAPEAFF. Here the CDR3 DNA reads TGTGCCAGCAGCCCCCAAGGGCTGGCCACCATAATTGCACCTGAAGCTTTCTTT. V and J are TRBV3-1 and TRBJ1-1; D is uncertain. This CDR3 has 18 residues. V was clipped by 4 bases and J by 6 bases, with 27 bases between them. Germline assignment: CDR1 LGHDT and CDR2 YNNKEL (reference sequence).

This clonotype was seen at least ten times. CDR3 nucleotides: TGTGCCAGCAGCTTTTTTTCCGGGACAGGGCTTGGCGAGCAGTACTTC. Amino acids: CASSFFSGTGLGEQYF. The V gene is TRBV5-5, the J gene TRBJ2-7; 9 nucleotides agree with TRBD1. The junction had 12 bases not matched to a gene; V was cut back by 2 bases and J by 6 bases. The germline gives CDR1 SGHKS, CDR2 YYEKEE (reference sequence). CDR3 size: 16 residues.

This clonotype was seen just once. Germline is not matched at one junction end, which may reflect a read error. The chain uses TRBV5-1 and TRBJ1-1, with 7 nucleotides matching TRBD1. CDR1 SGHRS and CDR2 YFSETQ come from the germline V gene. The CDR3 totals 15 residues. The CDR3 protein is CASSLWTGGNTEAFF. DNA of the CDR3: TGCGCCAGCAGCCTATGGACAGGAGGAAACACTGAAGCTTTCTTC.

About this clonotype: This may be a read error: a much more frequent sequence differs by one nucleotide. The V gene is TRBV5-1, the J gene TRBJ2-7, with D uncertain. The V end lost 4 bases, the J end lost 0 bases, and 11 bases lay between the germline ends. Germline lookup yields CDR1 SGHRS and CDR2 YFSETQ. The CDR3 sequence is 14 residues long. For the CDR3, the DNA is TGCGCCAGCAGCCTGGCCGGAATCTCCTACGAGCAGTACTTC. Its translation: CASSLAGISYEQYF.

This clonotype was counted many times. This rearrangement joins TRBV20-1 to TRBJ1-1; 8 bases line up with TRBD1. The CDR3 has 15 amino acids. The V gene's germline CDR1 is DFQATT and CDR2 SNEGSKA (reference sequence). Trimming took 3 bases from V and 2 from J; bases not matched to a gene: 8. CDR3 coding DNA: TGCAGTGCTAGTACTGGTGGGACAGGTAACACTGAAGCTTTCTTT. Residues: CSASTGGTGNTEAFF.

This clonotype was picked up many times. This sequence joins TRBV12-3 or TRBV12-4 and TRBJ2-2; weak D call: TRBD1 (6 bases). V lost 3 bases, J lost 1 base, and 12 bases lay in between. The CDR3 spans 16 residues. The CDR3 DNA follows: TGTGCCAGCAGTTTGTCGACAGGAGAGAACACCGGGGAGCTGTTTTTT. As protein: CASSLSTGENTGELFF.

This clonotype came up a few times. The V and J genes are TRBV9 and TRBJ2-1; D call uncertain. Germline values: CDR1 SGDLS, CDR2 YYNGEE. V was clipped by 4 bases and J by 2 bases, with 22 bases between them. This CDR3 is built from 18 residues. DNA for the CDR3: TGTGCCAGCAGCTCTGGTCTGGGAAGAGGTCCTACCTACAATGAGCAGTTCTTC. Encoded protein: CASSSGLGRGPTYNEQFF.

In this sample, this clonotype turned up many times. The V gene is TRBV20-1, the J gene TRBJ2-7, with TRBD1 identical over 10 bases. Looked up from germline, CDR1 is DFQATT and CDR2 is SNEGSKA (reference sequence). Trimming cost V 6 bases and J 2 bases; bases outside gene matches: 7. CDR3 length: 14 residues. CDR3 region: CSANRDRGPYEQYF. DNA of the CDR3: TGCAGTGCAAACCGGGACAGGGGCCCCTACGAGCAGTACTTC.

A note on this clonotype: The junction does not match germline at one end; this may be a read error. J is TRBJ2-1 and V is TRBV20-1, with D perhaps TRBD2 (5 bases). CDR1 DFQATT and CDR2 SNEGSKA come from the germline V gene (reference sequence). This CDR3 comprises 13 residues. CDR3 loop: CSARDEGQLIQFF. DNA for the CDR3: TGTAGTGCTAGAGATGAGGGTCAACTAATCCAGTTCTTC.